The T cell receptor beta chain under discussion was sequenced for a study of blood T cells in healthy people across ages. Combining a sample-barcoded 5' primer with a J-beta primer mix, a second PCR ran for roughly 7 to 12 cycles. TCRdb re-called the 5' RACE reads through MiXCR, storing one row per CDR3 protein. The sample shows hundreds of thousands of distinct CDR3 sequences, 58% of them seen only once. With V trimmed by 2 bases and J by 1 base, 8 bases remained unmatched. Germline values: CDR1 SGHTA, CDR2 FQGNSA. This CDR3 is 18 amino acids long. The specimen was blood. This receptor was taken from a man aged 25 to 45 in good health. This sequence joins TRBV7-2 and TRBJ2-6; TRBD2 matches 7 bases. CDR3 sequence: CASSLYLAGGSGANVLTF. CDR3 DNA: TGTGCCAGCAGCTTATATCTAGCCGGGGGGTCTGGGGCCAACGTCCTGACTTTC.